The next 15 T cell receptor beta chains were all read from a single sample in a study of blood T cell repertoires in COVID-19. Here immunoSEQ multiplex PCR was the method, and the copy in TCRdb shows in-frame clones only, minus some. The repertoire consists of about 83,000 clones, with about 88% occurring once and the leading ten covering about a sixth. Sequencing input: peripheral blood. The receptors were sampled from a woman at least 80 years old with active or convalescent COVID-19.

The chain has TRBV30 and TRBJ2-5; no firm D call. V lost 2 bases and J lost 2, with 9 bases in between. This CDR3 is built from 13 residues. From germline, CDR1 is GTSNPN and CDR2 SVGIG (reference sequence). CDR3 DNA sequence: TGTGCCTGGAGTAACGGAGCTCAAGAGACCCAGTACTTC. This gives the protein CAWSNGAQETQYF.

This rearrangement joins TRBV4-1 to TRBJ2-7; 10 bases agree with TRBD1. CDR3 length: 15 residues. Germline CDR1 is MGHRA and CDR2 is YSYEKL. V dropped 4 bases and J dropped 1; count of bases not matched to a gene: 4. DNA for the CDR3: TGCGCCAGCAGCCGTGGGACAGGGGCATCCTACGAGCAGTACTTC. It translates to CASSRGTGASYEQYF.

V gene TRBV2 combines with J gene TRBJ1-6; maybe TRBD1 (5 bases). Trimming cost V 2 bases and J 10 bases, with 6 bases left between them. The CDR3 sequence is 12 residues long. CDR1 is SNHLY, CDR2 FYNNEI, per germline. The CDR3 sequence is CASSEQGSPLHF. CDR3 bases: TGTGCCAGCAGTGAACAGGGCTCACCCCTCCACTTT.

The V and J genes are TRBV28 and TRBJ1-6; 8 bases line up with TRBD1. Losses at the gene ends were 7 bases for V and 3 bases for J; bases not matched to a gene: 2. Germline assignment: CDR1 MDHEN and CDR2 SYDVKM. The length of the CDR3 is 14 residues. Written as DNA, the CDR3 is TGTGCCAGCACCGGGACAGGCTATAATTCACCCCTCCACTTT. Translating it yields CASTGTGYNSPLHF. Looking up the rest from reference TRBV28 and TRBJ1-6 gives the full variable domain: DVKVTQSSRYLVKRTGEKVFLECVQDMDHENMFWYRQDPGLGLRLIYFSYDVKMKEKGDIPEGYSVSREKKERFSLILESASTNQTSMYLCASTGTGYNSPLHFGNGTRLTVT.

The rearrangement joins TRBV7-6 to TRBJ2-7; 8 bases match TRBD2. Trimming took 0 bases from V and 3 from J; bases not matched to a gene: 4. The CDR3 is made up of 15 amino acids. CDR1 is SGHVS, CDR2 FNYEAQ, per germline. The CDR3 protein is CASSLAGSGVYEQYF. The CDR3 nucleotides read TGTGCCAGCAGCTTAGCTGGTAGCGGGGTCTACGAGCAGTACTTC.

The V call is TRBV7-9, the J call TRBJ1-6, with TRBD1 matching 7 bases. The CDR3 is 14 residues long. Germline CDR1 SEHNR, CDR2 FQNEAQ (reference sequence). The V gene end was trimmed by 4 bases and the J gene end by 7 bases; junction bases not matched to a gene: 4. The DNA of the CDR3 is TGTGCCAGCAGCTCCCGGGACAGAAATTCACCCCTCCACTTT. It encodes CASSSRDRNSPLHF. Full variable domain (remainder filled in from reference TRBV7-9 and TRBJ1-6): DTGVSQNPRHKITKRGQNVTFRCDPISEHNRLYWYRQTLGQGPEFLTYFQNEAQLEKSRLLSDRFSAERPKGSFSTLEIQRTEQGDSAMYLCASSSRDRNSPLHFGNGTRLTVT.

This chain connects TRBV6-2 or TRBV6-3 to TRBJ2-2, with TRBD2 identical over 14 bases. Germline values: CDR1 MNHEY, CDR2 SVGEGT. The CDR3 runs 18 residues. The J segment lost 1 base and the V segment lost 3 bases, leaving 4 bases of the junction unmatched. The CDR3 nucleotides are TGTGCCAGCAGTTATCGTGGACTAGCGGGGGGGAACACCGGGGAGCTGTTTTTT. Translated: CASSYRGLAGGNTGELFF.

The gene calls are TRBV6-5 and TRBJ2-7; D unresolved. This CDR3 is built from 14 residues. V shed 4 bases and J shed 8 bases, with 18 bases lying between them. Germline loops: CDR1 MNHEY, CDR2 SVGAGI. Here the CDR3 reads CASSSHSTQLQQYF. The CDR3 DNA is TGTGCCAGCAGTTCTCACAGTACACAATTGCAGCAGTACTTC.

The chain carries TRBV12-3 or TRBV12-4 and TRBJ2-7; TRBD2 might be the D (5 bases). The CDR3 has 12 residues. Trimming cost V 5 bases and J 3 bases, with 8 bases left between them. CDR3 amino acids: CASSAAVYEQYF. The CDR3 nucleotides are TGTGCCAGCAGTGCAGCGGTCTACGAGCAGTACTTC.

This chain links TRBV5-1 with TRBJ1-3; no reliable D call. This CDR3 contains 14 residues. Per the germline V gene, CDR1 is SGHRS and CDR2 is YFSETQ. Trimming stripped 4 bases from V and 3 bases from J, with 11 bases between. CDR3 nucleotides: TGCGCCAGCAGCCCCGACGGAGGTGGAAACACCATATATTTT. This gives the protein CASSPDGGGNTIYF.

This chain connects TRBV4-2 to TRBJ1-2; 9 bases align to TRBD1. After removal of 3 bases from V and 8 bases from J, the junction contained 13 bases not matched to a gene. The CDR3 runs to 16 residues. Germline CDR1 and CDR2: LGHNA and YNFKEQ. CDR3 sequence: CASSQMLAQGAEGYTF. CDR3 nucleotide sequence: TGTGCCAGCAGCCAGATGCTAGCACAGGGGGCGGAGGGCTACACCTTC.

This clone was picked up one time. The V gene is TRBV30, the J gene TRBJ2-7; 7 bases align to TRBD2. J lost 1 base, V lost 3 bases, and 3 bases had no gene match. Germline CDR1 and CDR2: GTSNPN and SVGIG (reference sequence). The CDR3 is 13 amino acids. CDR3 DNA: TGTGCCTGGAGACTGGGGGGGTCCTACGAGCAGTACTTC. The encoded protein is CAWRLGGSYEQYF.

The CDR3 DNA reads as TGCGCCAGCATACGGATTCCACAGGCGTCGGACGAGCAGTACTTC. Translating gives CASIRIPQASDEQYF. The chain has TRBV10-1 and TRBJ2-7; maybe TRBD1 (5 bases). CDR1 WNHNN and CDR2 SYGVQD come from the germline V gene (reference sequence). The CDR3 totals 15 residues. V was trimmed by 7 bases and J by 5 bases, leaving 21 bases between them.

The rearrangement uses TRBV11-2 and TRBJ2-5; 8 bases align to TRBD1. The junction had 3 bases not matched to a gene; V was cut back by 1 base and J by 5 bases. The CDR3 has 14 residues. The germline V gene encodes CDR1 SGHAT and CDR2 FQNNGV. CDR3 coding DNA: TGTGCCAGCAGCTTAGGGACAGGGCGGGAGACCCAGTACTTC. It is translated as CASSLGTGRETQYF. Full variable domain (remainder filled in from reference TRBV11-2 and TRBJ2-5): EAGVAQSPRYKIIEKRQSVAFWCNPISGHATLYWYQQILGQGPKLLIQFQNNGVVDDSQLPKDRFSAERLKGVDSTLKIQPAKLEDSAVYLCASSLGTGRETQYFGPGTRLLVL.

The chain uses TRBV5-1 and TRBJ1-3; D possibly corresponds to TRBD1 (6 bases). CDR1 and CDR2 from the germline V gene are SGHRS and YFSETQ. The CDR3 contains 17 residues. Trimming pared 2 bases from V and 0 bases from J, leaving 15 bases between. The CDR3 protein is CASSLLDSRLSGNTIYF. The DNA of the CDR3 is TGCGCCAGCAGCTTATTGGACAGCAGACTCTCTGGAAACACCATATATTTT.